A single sample is the source of the 21 T cell receptor beta chains below, sequenced in a study of vaccination effects on CD4 cells after COVID-19. Antigen-specific CD4+ T cells expanded by the ViraFEST assay with viral peptide pools were then sequenced. The culture ran for about 11 days, and then CD4+ T cells were isolated. Participants got two doses of BNT162b2 or mRNA-1273 vaccine. These TCRs' antigens remain unknown. The method was immunoSEQ multiplex PCR; TCRdb's version includes in-frame clones alone and lacks a portion of them. The sample has tens of thousands of clones, roughly 80% seen once. The sequencing here drew on CD4+ T cells from PBMCs cultured with SARS-CoV-2 spike peptides, taken after COVID-19 vaccination. The receptors come from a human donor who received a COVID-19 vaccine. Some clones in this sample may be carry-over from other donors' samples.

Only a few counts were recorded for this clone. This chain joins TRBV7-9 and TRBJ1-1, with TRBD1 matching 7 bases. J lost 6 bases, V lost 5 bases, and 3 bases had no gene match. CDR1 is SEHNR and CDR2 is FQNEAQ in the germline V gene (reference sequence). This CDR3 contains 12 residues. Here the CDR3 DNA reads TGTGCCAGCAGCACACAGGGGCCTGAAGCTTTCTTT. This translates into CASSTQGPEAFF.

CDR3 region: CASRTSGQGNGYTF. CDR3 sequence (DNA): TGTGCCAGCAGAACCTCAGGACAGGGAAATGGCTACACCTTC. This chain links TRBV2 with TRBJ1-2; 8 bases agree with TRBD1. In germline, CDR1 is SNHLY, CDR2 FYNNEI. This CDR3 contains 14 residues. Germline trimming cut 6 bases from V and 6 bases from J; bases unmatched to any gene: 9.

This clone was observed a few times. CDR3 bases: TGCGCCAGCAGCTTCGGCAGGCGATACGAGCAGTACGTC. This gives the protein CASSFGRRYEQYV. The rearrangement uses TRBV5-1 and TRBJ2-7; no clear D. The CDR3 is made up of 13 amino acids. V lost 2 bases and J lost 4, with 10 bases in between. Germline CDR1 is SGHRS and CDR2 is YFSETQ.

The chain couples TRBV28 to TRBJ1-1; 7 nucleotides agree with TRBD1. This CDR3 is built from 16 residues. With 5 bases clipped from V and 2 bases from J, the junction kept 11 bases outside the gene matches. Germline-derived CDR1 and CDR2 are MDHEN and SYDVKM. The CDR3 coding sequence is TGTGCCAGCAGTGCAATTACCGGGACAGTCAACACTGAAGCTTTCTTT. It specifies CASSAITGTVNTEAFF. Complete variable domain (other parts from reference TRBV28 and TRBJ1-1): DVKVTQSSRYLVKRTGEKVFLECVQDMDHENMFWYRQDPGLGLRLIYFSYDVKMKEKGDIPEGYSVSREKKERFSLILESASTNQTSMYLCASSAITGTVNTEAFFGQGTRLTVV.

The V call is TRBV6-5, the J call TRBJ2-7, with TRBD1 matching over 7 bases. CDR3 length equals 13 residues. Germline CDR1 is MNHEY and CDR2 is SVGAGI. Trimming at V came to 9 bases and at J to 4 bases, leaving 9 bases not matched to a gene. The CDR3 DNA sequence: TGTGCCAGTAGTACAGGGGCGAATTACGAGCAGTACGTC. Amino acid sequence: CASSTGANYEQYV.

The rearrangement joins TRBV5-5 to TRBJ2-5; D possibly matches TRBD1 or TRBD2 (7 bases each). CDR1 is SGHKS, CDR2 YYEKEE, per germline (reference sequence). The CDR3 length is 17 residues. The V end was cut by 4 bases, the J end by 3 bases, with 22 bases between. The CDR3 reads CASSKTFGGTVEETQYF. CDR3 DNA sequence: TGTGCCAGCAGCAAAACCTTCGGGGGGACAGTCGAAGAGACCCAGTACTTC. The full variable domain, rest sourced from reference TRBV5-5 and TRBJ2-5, is DAGVTQSPTHLIKTRGQQVTLRCSPISGHKSVSWYQQVLGQGPQFIFQYYEKEERGRGNFPDRFSARQFPNYSSELNVNALLLGDSALYLCASSKTFGGTVEETQYFGPGTRLLVL.

This clone came up a few times. The chain's CDR3 is CASKGGIYGYTF. The DNA for the CDR3 is TGTGCCAGCAAGGGCGGAATCTATGGCTACACCTTC. The chain uses TRBV6-5 and TRBJ1-2; no clear D gene. The V gene's germline CDR1 is MNHEY and CDR2 SVGAGI. Trimming left V 7 bases short and J 4 bases short, with 10 bases between. CDR3 size: 12 residues.

V is TRBV3-1 (or the pseudogene TRBV3-2) and J is TRBJ1-6; D ambiguous. The CDR3 has 13 residues. Between the trimmed V and J ends, which lost 2 bases and 8 bases, there was a span of 7 bases. Germline V lookup: CDR1 LGHDT, CDR2 YNNKEL (reference sequence). Written as DNA, the CDR3 is TGTGCCAGCAGCCAATTGTCCCATTCACCCCTCCACTTT. Translating it yields CASSQLSHSPLHF.

The chain has TRBV2 and TRBJ1-1; possibly TRBD1 for D (6 bases). This CDR3 is built from 13 residues. Trimming stripped 6 bases from V and 8 bases from J, with 16 bases between. The germline V gene has CDR1 SNHLY and CDR2 FYNNEI. DNA for the CDR3: TGTGCCAGCAGCCAAAGAGGGGGGGCGGAAGCTTTCTTT. This codes for CASSQRGGAEAFF.

V is TRBV7-9 and J is TRBJ1-4, with D uncertain. In germline, CDR1 is SEHNR, CDR2 FQNEAQ (reference sequence). The CDR3 runs to 15 residues. Trimming left V 5 bases short and J 4 bases short, with 14 bases between. The CDR3 reads CASSPDCANNEKLFF. DNA of the CDR3: TGTGCCAGCAGCCCTGACTGCGCGAATAATGAAAAACTGTTTTTT.

The table lists this clone with a few counts. The J gene is TRBJ1-5, the V gene TRBV5-6; the match to TRBD1 covers 10 bases. Losses at the gene ends were 3 bases for V and 7 bases for J; bases not matched to a gene: 7. CDR3 length: 15 residues. CDR1 and CDR2 from the germline V gene are SGHDT and YYEEEE. The CDR3 bases are TGTGCCAGCAGCTCCATGACAGGGGGCGGCCAGCCCCAGCATTTT. As protein: CASSSMTGGGQPQHF.

The chain employs TRBV6-1 and TRBJ2-5; D ambiguous. Trimming removed 1 base at V and 5 bases at J, with 2 bases between. Per germline, CDR1 MNHNS and CDR2 SASEGT. The CDR3 spans 11 residues. CDR3 residues: CASSEGETQYF. The CDR3 DNA reads as TGTGCCAGCAGTGAAGGGGAGACCCAGTACTTC.

V gene TRBV5-1 combines with J gene TRBJ2-5; D is undetermined. This CDR3 contains 13 residues. V lost 4 bases and J 2 bases, leaving 9 bases between the germline ends. CDR1 is SGHRS, CDR2 YFSETQ, per germline. As DNA, the CDR3 is TGCGCCAGCAGCCCGGCGGTTCAAGAGACCCAGTACTTC. Translating it yields CASSPAVQETQYF.

The gene calls are TRBV7-9 and TRBJ1-6; TRBD1 agrees at 8 bases. There are 16 residues in the CDR3. The ends lost 5 bases at V and 6 bases at J; junction bases unmatched: 9. Germline loops: CDR1 SEHNR, CDR2 FQNEAQ (reference sequence). CDR3 loop: CASSTQGALPNSPLHF. The CDR3 DNA sequence: TGTGCCAGCAGCACCCAGGGGGCGCTTCCTAATTCACCCCTCCACTTT.

The V call is TRBV6-1, the J call TRBJ1-2, with a weak D call TRBD1 (5 bases). V dropped 2 bases and J dropped 4 bases, with 8 bases sitting between them. Germline CDR1 reads MNHNS; CDR2 reads SASEGT. The CDR3 totals 13 residues. The CDR3 region is CASSESGLYGYTF. As DNA, the CDR3 is TGTGCCAGCAGTGAATCGGGGCTCTATGGCTACACCTTC.

V usage is TRBV3-1 (or the pseudogene TRBV3-2) and J usage is TRBJ2-1; 8 bases line up with TRBD2. This CDR3 has 16 residues. Germline loops: CDR1 LGHDT, CDR2 YNNKEL (reference sequence). The J segment lost 5 bases and the V segment lost 1 base, leaving 7 bases of the junction unmatched. The CDR3 nucleotides are TGTGCCAGCAGCCAAGTAAGCGGGGGTATCGACAATGAGCAGTTCTTC. Its protein is CASSQVSGGIDNEQFF.

The CDR3 is CASSDLRGLPEAFF. Here the CDR3 DNA reads TGTGCCAGCAGTGACTTGAGGGGGCTTCCTGAAGCTTTCTTT. The chain joins TRBV2 to TRBJ1-1, with TRBD1 identical over 7 bases. The ends lost 3 bases at V and 6 bases at J; junction bases unmatched: 7. Germline values: CDR1 SNHLY, CDR2 FYNNEI. The CDR3 covers 14 residues.

CDR3 in amino acids: CASSLGQGHTEAFF. CDR3 in DNA: TGTGCCAGCAGCTTAGGTCAGGGGCACACTGAAGCTTTCTTT. The chain is built from TRBV7-2 and TRBJ1-1; the D gene is possibly TRBD1 (6 bases). V shed 1 base and J shed 3 bases, with 9 bases lying between them. The CDR3 consists of 14 residues. Germline assignment: CDR1 SGHTA and CDR2 FQGNSA.

J is TRBJ2-4 and V is TRBV19, with 7 bases matching TRBD1. The CDR3 runs to 15 residues. Germline lookup yields CDR1 LNHDA and CDR2 SQIVND (reference sequence). After removal of 3 bases from V and 7 bases from J, the junction contained 9 bases not matched to a gene. CDR3 bases: TGTGCCAGTAGTATGAAGGACAGGCCCAGGAACATTCAGTACTTC. It specifies CASSMKDRPRNIQYF.

This clone has just one count. V gene TRBV6-4 combines with J gene TRBJ1-6, with D hard to call. The germline V gene has CDR1 MRHNA and CDR2 SNTAGT. CDR3 length equals 16 residues. Trimming cost V 2 bases and J 6 bases, with 14 bases left between them. CDR3 coding DNA: TGTGCCAGCAGTGACCCCCCTTCGGATCCTAATTCACCCCTCCACTTT. Its protein product is CASSDPPSDPNSPLHF.

CDR3 loop: CASSPVRGPYEQYV. The CDR3 coding sequence is TGTGCCAGCAGCCCCGTGCGGGGGCCCTACGAGCAGTACGTC. The rearrangement links TRBV6-2 or TRBV6-3 to TRBJ2-7, with a weak D call TRBD2 (7 bases). The CDR3 consists of 14 residues. Trimming stripped 6 bases from V and 2 bases from J, with 14 bases between. CDR1 and CDR2 from the germline V gene are MNHEY and SVGEGT.